One sample yielded the 10 T cell receptor beta chains listed below, sequenced in a study of blood T cell repertoires in COVID-19 (dated by TCRdb to about 2020). Library construction relied on the immunoSEQ multiplex PCR assay. TCRdb obtained this table from immuneACCESS and retained in-frame rearrangements with V and J assigned. These tables miss some clones; where compared with another copy, unresolved V genes account for less than half of the shortfall, and the remainder is unexplained. The sample contains approximately 260,000 clones, 80% to 90% of them found a single time. The leading ten clones occupy 3.7% of the sample. The material sequenced was peripheral blood. The origin of the receptors is a middle-aged woman with acute or convalescent COVID-19.

This chain links TRBV6-5 with TRBJ1-6; no firm D call. Per the germline V gene, CDR1 is MNHEY and CDR2 is SVGAGI. Trimming shortened V by 2 bases and J by 7 bases, and 12 bases separated the two germline ends. This CDR3 region has 15 residues. The chain's CDR3 is CASSYGDSGNSPLHF. CDR3 DNA sequence: TGTGCCAGCAGTTACGGTGACTCGGGGAATTCACCCCTCCACTTT.

This chain connects TRBV19 to TRBJ1-1, with 10 bases matching TRBD1. CDR1 is LNHDA and CDR2 is SQIVND in the germline V gene (reference sequence). This CDR3 is 14 amino acids long. The ends lost 5 bases at V and 3 bases at J; junction bases unmatched: 3. CDR3 coding DNA: TGTGCCAGTAGTTCGGACAGGGGGTACACTGAAGCTTTCTTT. This encodes CASSSDRGYTEAFF.

The chain joins TRBV5-1 to TRBJ1-3; D unresolved. The length of the CDR3 is 16 residues. The V gene lost 0 bases and the J gene lost 2 bases, with 12 bases spanning the gap. Germline V lookup: CDR1 SGHRS, CDR2 YFSETQ. The CDR3, as DNA: TGCGCCAGCAGCTTGGGGTCCGGGAAGGCTGGAAACACCATATATTTT. It specifies CASSLGSGKAGNTIYF. The whole variable domain, remainder taken from reference TRBV5-1 and TRBJ1-3, is KAGVTQTPRYLIKTRGQQVTLSCSPISGHRSVSWYQQTPGQGLQFLFEYFSETQRNKGNFPGRFSGRQFSNSRSEMNVSTLELGDSALYLCASSLGSGKAGNTIYFGEGSWLTVV.

Here the CDR3 reads CASSLEKGSGGTYNEQFF. Written as DNA, the CDR3 is TGTGCCAGCAGCTTAGAGAAGGGGAGCGGGGGGACCTACAATGAGCAGTTCTTC. The rearrangement links TRBV7-2 to TRBJ2-1; 9 bases align to TRBD2. This CDR3 has 18 residues. Trimming at V came to 1 base and at J to 2 bases, leaving 9 bases not matched to a gene. Germline V gene lookup returns CDR1 SGHTA and CDR2 FQGNSA.

The V gene is TRBV27, the J gene TRBJ2-3; 7 bases agree with TRBD1. This CDR3 region has 15 residues. Losses at the gene ends were 4 bases for V and 0 bases for J; bases not matched to a gene: 4. Germline assignment: CDR1 MNHEY and CDR2 SMNVEV (reference sequence). The DNA of the CDR3 is TGTGCCAGCAGTTACGGACAGGTTAGCACAGATACGCAGTATTTT. Protein sequence: CASSYGQVSTDTQYF.

The rearrangement joins TRBV19 to TRBJ1-1; the D is unclear. The V gene's germline CDR1 is LNHDA and CDR2 SQIVND (reference sequence). The CDR3 consists of 13 residues. V lost 6 bases and J lost 6, with 14 bases in between. The CDR3 loop is CASRATRRAEAFF. CDR3 in DNA: TGTGCCAGTAGGGCAACCCGGAGGGCTGAAGCTTTCTTT.

The V call is TRBV2, the J call TRBJ2-5, with 8 positions matching TRBD1. Trimming took 5 bases from V and 1 from J; bases not matched to a gene: 6. Germline CDR1 reads SNHLY; CDR2 reads FYNNEI. The CDR3 totals 15 residues. The CDR3 bases are TGTGCCAGCAGTCCACAGGGGGTCAGCCAAGAGACCCAGTACTTC. Encoded protein: CASSPQGVSQETQYF.

This clone was recorded only once. The chain carries TRBV6-6 and TRBJ1-2, with 7 bases lining up with TRBD1. CDR3 length: 15 residues. Germline V gene sequence: CDR1 MNHNY, CDR2 SVGAGI (reference sequence). The V and J ends lost 6 bases and 4 bases, in that order; junction bases with no gene match: 11. The CDR3 reads CASRIATTGVYGYTF. The CDR3 coding sequence is TGTGCCAGCAGGATCGCCACAACAGGGGTCTATGGCTACACCTTC.

V and J are TRBV5-1 and TRBJ2-1; 8 bases align to TRBD1. The J segment lost 12 bases and the V segment lost 4 bases, leaving 9 bases of the junction unmatched. The germline CDR1 and CDR2 sequences are SGHRS and YFSETQ. The CDR3 spans 13 residues. CDR3 amino acids: CASSNPTGQGQFF. Here the CDR3 DNA reads TGCGCCAGCAGCAATCCGACAGGACAGGGGCAGTTCTTC.

CDR3 protein: CASSLSQGISGELFF. The CDR3, as DNA: TGTGCCAGCAGTTTGTCCCAGGGGATTTCCGGGGAGCTGTTTTTT. The rearrangement links TRBV27 to TRBJ2-2; D is possibly TRBD1 (6 bases). The CDR3 contains 15 residues. Germline-derived CDR1 and CDR2 are MNHEY and SMNVEV (reference sequence). The V and J ends lost 3 bases and 6 bases respectively, with 14 bases between them.